This T cell receptor beta chain was sequenced during a study of cytomegalovirus exposure and HLA in healthy donors. Whole-study results and caveats: Most likely, a cluster of highly shared sequence variants arose as a sequencing artifact.

About this clone itself: Its antigen remains unidentified.

The PCR made use of 60 Vbeta and 13 Jbeta primers. TCRdb's table, derived via immunoSEQ multiplex PCR, lists solely in-frame clones and lacks some. The data contain 35,000 to 40,000 clones, approximately 71% of them singletons. The CDR3 has 16 residues. Losses at the gene ends were 3 bases for V and 7 bases for J; bases not matched to a gene: 13. From germline, CDR1 is MDHEN and CDR2 SYDVKM. J is TRBJ1-2 and V is TRBV28, with 8 bases lining up with TRBD1. This TCR derives from a man between 50 and 59 years old in good health and CMV-seropositive. Sequenced: PBMCs. CDR3 sequence: CASSLSIPQGASGYTF. DNA of the CDR3: TGTGCCAGCAGTTTGTCCATTCCTCAGGGGGCAAGTGGCTACACCTTC.